The clone carrying this T cell receptor beta chain was counted a few times. This sample is drawn from a study of blood T cell repertoires in COVID-19. This CDR3 contains 14 residues. The trim removed 4 bases at V and 6 bases at J, leaving 3 bases unmatched. Germline CDR1 reads SGHTA; CDR2 reads FQGNSA. Assay used: immunoSEQ multiplex PCR; TCRdb lists only in-frame clones, some missing. The repertoire holds 110,000 to 150,000 clones, with 75% to 90% as singletons. This sequence was found in a human donor in a cohort sampled during active COVID-19. The chain has TRBV7-2 and TRBJ1-4, with 9 bases fitting TRBD1. Sequencing was carried out using peripheral blood. The DNA of the CDR3 is TGTGCCAGCAGCTCTAGGACAGGGGATGAAAAACTGTTTTTT. Amino acids: CASSSRTGDEKLFF. Drawing the rest from reference TRBV7-2 and TRBJ1-4, the complete variable domain is GAGVSQSPSNKVTEKGKDVELRCDPISGHTALYWYRQSLGQGLEFLIYFQGNSAPDKSGLPSDRFSAERTGGSVSTLTIQRTQQEDSAVYLCASSSRTGDEKLFFGSGTQLSVL.